What follows describes a single T cell receptor beta chain. This sample is drawn from a study of blood T cell repertoires in COVID-19. On the study more broadly: Sites across the United States, Italy and Spain contributed samples from acute and convalescent COVID-19.

Trimming shortened V by 0 bases and J by 2 bases, and 10 bases separated the two germline ends. CDR1 and CDR2 (germline): SGDLS, YYNGEE. This CDR3 comprises 15 residues. Assay: immunoSEQ multiplex PCR; the TCRdb copy retains only in-frame clones and omits some. The table has about 100,000 clones, about 89% seen once. The sequence derives from a human donor with active COVID-19. The donor label of this sample is uncertain. This chain connects TRBV9 to TRBJ2-3, with a tentative D call TRBD1 (6 bases). The sample taken for sequencing was peripheral blood. CDR3 bases: TGTGCCAGCAGCGTAGGTGGGACACCCACAGATACGCAGTATTTT. Its protein product is CASSVGGTPTDTQYF.